This T cell receptor (beta chain) is from a study of blood T cell repertoires in COVID-19. Study information: Samples taken during acute and convalescent COVID-19 were collected in the United States, Italy and Spain. PBMCs, B-cell-depleted T cells, or T cells provided the cDNA or gDNA that made up the material.

Original analysis: Quantification of nucleated cells was approximated via reference gene primer amplification. The data were produced by immunoSEQ multiplex PCR, yet TCRdb's version contains in-frame clones alone and is incomplete. V and J calls and clone size are as listed in that table; D and trimming were resolved from the DNA. The sample has about 89,000 clones, 60% to 85% seen once; the top ten hold about half. This TCR came from a human donor in a cohort sampled during active COVID-19. Material for sequencing was peripheral blood.

As DNA, the CDR3 is TGTGCCAGCAGTCCGCCGGGTGAGACCGGGGAGCTGTTTTTT. Translation: CASSPPGETGELFF. This chain links TRBV28 with TRBJ2-2; D gene ambiguous. The germline V gene encodes CDR1 MDHEN and CDR2 SYDVKM. Trimming stripped 5 bases from V and 5 bases from J, with 12 bases between. CDR3 length equals 14 residues.